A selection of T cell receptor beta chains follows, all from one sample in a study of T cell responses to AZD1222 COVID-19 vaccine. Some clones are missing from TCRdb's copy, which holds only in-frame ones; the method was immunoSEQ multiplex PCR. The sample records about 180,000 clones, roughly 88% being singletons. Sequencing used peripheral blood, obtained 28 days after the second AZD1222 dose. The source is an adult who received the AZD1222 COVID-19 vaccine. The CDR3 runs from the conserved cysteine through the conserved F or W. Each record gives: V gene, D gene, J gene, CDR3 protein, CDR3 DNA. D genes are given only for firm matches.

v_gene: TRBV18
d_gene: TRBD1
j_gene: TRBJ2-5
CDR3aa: CASSPTGETQYF
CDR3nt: TGTGCCAGCTCCCCGACAGGGGAGACCCAGTACTTC

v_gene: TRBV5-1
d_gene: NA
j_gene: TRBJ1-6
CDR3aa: CASSLYLGEENSPLHF
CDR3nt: TGCGCCAGCAGCTTGTACTTAGGGGAAGAAAATTCACCCCTCCACTTT

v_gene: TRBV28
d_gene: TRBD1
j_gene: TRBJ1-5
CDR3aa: CASSRRQGSNQPQHF
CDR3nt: TGTGCCAGCAGCCGGCGACAGGGCAGCAATCAGCCCCAGCATTTT

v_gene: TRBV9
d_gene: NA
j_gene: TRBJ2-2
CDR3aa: CASSVEGEMPGELFF
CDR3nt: TGTGCCAGCAGCGTAGAAGGGGAGATGCCCGGGGAGCTGTTTTTT

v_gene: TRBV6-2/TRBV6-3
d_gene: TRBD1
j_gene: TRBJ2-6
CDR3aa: CASSSYSGTGSSGANVLTF
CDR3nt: TGTGCCAGCAGTTCGTACTCCGGGACAGGGAGCTCTGGGGCCAACGTCCTGACTTTC

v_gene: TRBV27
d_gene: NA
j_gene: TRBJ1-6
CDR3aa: CASRPGLGSPLHF
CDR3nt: TGTGCCAGCAGGCCAGGGCTGGGATCACCCCTCCACTTT

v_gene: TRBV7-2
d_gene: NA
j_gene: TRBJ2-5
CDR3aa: CASSLGGQGGETQYF
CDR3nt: TGTGCCAGCAGCTTAGGAGGACAGGGAGGGGAGACCCAGTACTTC

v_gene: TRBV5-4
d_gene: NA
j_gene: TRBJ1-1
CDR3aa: CASSLAKGVNTEAFF
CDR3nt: TGTGCCAGCAGCTTGGCGAAGGGAGTGAACACTGAAGCTTTCTTT

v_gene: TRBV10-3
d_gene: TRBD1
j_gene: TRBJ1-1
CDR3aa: CAISEGQEMNTEAFF
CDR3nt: TGTGCCATCAGTGAGGGACAGGAGATGAACACTGAAGCTTTCTTT

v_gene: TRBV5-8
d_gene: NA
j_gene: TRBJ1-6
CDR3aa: CASSPSPMALHF
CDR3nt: TGTGCCAGCAGCCCCTCCCCAATGGCCCTCCACTTT

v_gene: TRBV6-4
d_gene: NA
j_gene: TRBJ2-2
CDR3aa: CASSGLPTGELFF
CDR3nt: TGTGCCAGCAGTGGGCTACCCACCGGGGAGCTGTTTTTT

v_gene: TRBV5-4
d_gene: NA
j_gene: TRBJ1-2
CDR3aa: CASSLKGVDGGYTF
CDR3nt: TGTGCCAGCAGCTTGAAGGGGGTGGACGGTGGCTACACCTTC